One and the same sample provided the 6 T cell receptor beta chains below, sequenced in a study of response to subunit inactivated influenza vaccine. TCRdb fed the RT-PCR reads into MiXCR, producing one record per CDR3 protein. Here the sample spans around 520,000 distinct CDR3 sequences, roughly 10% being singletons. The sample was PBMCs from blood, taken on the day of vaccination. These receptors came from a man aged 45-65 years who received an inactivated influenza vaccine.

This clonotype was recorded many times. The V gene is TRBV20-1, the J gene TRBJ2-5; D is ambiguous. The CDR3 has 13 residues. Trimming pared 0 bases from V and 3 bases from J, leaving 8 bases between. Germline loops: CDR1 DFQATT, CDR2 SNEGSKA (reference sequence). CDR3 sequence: CSARDNLKETQYF. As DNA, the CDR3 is TGCAGTGCTAGAGATAATTTAAAAGAGACCCAGTACTTC.

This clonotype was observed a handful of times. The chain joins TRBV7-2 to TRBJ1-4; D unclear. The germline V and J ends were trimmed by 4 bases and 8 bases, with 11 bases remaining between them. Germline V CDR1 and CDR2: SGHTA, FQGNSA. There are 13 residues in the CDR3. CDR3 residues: CASSSQMGEKLFF. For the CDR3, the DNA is TGTGCCAGCAGCTCTCAGATGGGGGAAAAACTGTTTTTT.

The CDR3: CASTPPSGLVSTPREQYF. In DNA, the CDR3 is TGTGCCAGCACCCCCCCTTCGGGACTCGTATCTACGCCGAGAGAGCAGTACTTC. V gene TRBV12-3 or TRBV12-4 combines with J gene TRBJ2-7; weak D call: TRBD2 (6 bases). The CDR3 is 18 residues long. V was clipped by 7 bases and J by 7 bases, with 32 bases between them.

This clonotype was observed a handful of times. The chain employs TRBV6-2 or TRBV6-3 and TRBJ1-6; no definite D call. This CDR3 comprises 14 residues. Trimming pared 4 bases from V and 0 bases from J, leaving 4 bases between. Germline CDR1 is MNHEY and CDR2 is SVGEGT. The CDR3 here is CASSFVSYNSPLHF. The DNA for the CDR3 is TGTGCCAGCAGTTTCGTCTCCTATAATTCACCCCTCCACTTT.

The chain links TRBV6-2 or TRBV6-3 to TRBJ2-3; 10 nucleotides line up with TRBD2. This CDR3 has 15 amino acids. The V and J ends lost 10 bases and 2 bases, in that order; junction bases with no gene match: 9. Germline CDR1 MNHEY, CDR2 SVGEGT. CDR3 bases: TGTGCCACCTATAGGACTAGCGGATACACAGATACGCAGTATTTT. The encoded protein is CATYRTSGYTDTQYF.

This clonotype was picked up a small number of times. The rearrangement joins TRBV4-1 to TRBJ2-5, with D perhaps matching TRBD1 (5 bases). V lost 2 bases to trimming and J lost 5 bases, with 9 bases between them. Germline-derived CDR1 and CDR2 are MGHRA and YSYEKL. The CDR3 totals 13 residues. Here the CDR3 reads CASSQSGLETQYF. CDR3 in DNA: TGCGCCAGCAGCCAATCAGGGTTGGAGACCCAGTACTTC.